The source of this T cell receptor (beta chain) is a study of glioma-infiltrating T cells. Study-wide results and caveats: Gliomas, especially low-grade, showed above-expected tissue-blood divergence; non-neoplastic patients showed below. CDR3 overlap between tissue and blood was very small.

This CDR3 region has 15 residues. Germline trimming cut 6 bases from V and 2 bases from J; bases unmatched to any gene: 5. In this sample, this clonotype turned up a few times. Its antigen is unidentified. Using RNA template, CDR3s of TCR alpha and beta were amplified with iRepertoire arm-PCR. For one-step reverse transcription and amplification, 100-400 ng of tissue mRNA or PBMC total RNA was used. TCRdb itself ran the multiplex PCR reads through MiXCR, one entry per CDR3 protein. The sample includes some 160,000 distinct CDR3 sequences, more than 35% of them seen just once. What was sequenced was glioma tissue, nonneoplastic brain tissue, or PBMCs (not recorded which). V usage is TRBV12-3 or TRBV12-4 and J usage is TRBJ2-1; 9 nucleotides line up with TRBD1. The TCR comes from a human donor with low-grade glioma or glioblastoma, undergoing nonglioma brain surgery, or in good health (not recorded which). The DNA for the CDR3 is TGTGCCAGCAGAAGGACAGGGGAGACCTACAATGAGCAGTTCTTC. Protein product: CASRRTGETYNEQFF.